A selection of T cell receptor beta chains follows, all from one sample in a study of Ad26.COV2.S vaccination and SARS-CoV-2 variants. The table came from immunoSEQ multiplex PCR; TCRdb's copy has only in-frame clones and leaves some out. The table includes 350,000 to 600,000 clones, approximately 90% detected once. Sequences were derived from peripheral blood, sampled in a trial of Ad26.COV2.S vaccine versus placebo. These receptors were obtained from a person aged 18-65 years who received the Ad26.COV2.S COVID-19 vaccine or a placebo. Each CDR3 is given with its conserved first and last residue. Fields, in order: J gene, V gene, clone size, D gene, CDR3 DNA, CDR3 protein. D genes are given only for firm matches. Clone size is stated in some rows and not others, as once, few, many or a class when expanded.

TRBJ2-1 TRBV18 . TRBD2 TGTGCCAGCTCACCAGGGACTAGCGTCACCCGGGCGGGGCAGTTCTTC CASSPGTSVTRAGQFF
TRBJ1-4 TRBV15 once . TGTGCCACCAGCGGGGGATTCCCCGAAGAAAAACTGTTTTTT CATSGGFPEEKLFF
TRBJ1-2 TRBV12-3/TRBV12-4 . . TGTGCCAGCAGCCGAGAAGCTGGCTACACCTTC CASSREAGYTF
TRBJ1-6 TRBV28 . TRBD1 TGTGCCACCAGGGAGACAGGGTTTTATTCACCCCTCCACTTT CATRETGFYSPLHF
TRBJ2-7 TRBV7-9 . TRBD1 TGTGCCAGCAGCTTAACTGGACAGGGGGGATACGAGCAGTACTTC CASSLTGQGGYEQYF
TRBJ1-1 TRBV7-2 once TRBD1 TGTGCCAGCATGAAGGGGGCAAGGTATACTGAAGCTTTCTTT CASMKGARYTEAFF
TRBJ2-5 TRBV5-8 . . TGTGCCAGCAGCCGTAGGGGGACCCAGTACTTC CASSRRGTQYF
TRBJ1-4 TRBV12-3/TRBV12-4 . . TGTGCCAGCAGTTTAGTCCAGCCCGAAAAACTGTTTTTT CASSLVQPEKLFF
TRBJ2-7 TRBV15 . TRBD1 TGTGCCACCAGCATTCACCCGGGGACAGGGCCCTACGAGCAGTACTTC CATSIHPGTGPYEQYF
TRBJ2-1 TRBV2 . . TGTGCCAGCAGGGGGCTAGGCCTCAATGAGCAGTTCTTC CASRGLGLNEQFF